This T cell receptor (beta chain) is from a study of cytomegalovirus exposure and HLA in healthy donors. The CDR3 totals 13 residues. CDR1 is GTSNPN, CDR2 SVGIG, per germline (reference sequence). A note on this clone: Its antigen is not known. A read error may produce the germline difference seen at one junction end.

Donors were drawn from the 120-subject validation cohort, separate from the approximately 700-subject first cohort. Whole-study results and caveats: Most TCR sequences were uncommon, yet certain public TCRs appeared in many donors. In vitro, a few CMV-associated chains proved specific for CMV antigens. A list of 164 TCR beta chains associated with cytomegalovirus was given.

TCRdb keeps only in-frame clones here, not all; method: immunoSEQ multiplex PCR. The sample carries around 140,000 clones, about 94% recorded once. The clonotype comes from a man younger than 35 in good health and CMV-seropositive. V usage is TRBV30 and J usage is TRBJ1-2; a weak D match, TRBD1 (6 bases). The sample consisted of PBMCs. The CDR3 sequence: CAWSGSDSLVTHF. The DNA of the CDR3 is TGTGCCTGGAGTGGATCGGACAGCCTCGTAACCCACTTC. Full variable domain (remainder filled in from reference TRBV30 and TRBJ1-2): SQTIHQWPATLVQPVGSPLSLECTVEGTSNPNLYWYRQAAGRGLQLLFYSVGIGQISSEVPQNLSASRPQDRQFILSSKKLLLSDSGFYLCAWSGSDSLVTHFGSGTRLTVV.